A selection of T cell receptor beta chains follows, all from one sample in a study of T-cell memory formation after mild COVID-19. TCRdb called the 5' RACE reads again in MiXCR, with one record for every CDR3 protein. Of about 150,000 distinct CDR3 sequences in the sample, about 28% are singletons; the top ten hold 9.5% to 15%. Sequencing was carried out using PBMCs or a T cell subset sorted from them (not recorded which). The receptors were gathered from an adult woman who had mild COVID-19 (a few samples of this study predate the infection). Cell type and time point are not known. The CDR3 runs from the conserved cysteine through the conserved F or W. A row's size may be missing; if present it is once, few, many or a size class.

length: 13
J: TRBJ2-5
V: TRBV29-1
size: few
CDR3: CSVPQRGKETQYF

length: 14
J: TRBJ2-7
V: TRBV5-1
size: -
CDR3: CASSFTGGSNEQYF

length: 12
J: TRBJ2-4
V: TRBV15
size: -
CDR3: CATSHREDIQYF

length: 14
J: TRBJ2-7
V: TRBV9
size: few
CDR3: CASSVGQGTYEQYF

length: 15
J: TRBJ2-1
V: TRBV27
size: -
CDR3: CASSAFTGTIREQFF

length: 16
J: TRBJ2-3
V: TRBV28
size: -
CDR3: CASSPTRTGSADTQYF

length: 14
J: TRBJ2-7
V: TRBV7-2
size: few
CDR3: CASSLGLAGAEQYF

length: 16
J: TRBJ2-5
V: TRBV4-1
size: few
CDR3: CASSGTSGGPWETQYF

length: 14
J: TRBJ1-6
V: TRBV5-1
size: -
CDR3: CASSSQALNSPLHF

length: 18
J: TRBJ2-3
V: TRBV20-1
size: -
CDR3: CSARGTSGTSGSTDTQYF

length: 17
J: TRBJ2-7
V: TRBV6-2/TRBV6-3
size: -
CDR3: CASSYGGTSGSSYEQYF

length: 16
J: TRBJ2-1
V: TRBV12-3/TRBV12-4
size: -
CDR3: CASRPLAGGPDGEQFF

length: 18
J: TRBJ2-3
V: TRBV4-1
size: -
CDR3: CASSQAPGGLLGIDTQYF

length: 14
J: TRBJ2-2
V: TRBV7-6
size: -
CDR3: CASRKQENTGELFF

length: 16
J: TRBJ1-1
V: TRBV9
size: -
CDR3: CASSDRGRGLGTEAFF

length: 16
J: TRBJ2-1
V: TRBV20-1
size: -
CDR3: CSARDPGSSSYNEQFF

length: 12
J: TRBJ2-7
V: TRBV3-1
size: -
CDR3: CASSQRIYEQYF

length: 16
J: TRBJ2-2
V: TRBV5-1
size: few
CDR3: CASQRTQQGNTGELFF

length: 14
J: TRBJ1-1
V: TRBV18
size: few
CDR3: CASSRDRGGTEAFF

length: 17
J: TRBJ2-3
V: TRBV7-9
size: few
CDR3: CASSLGVGLAGADTQYF

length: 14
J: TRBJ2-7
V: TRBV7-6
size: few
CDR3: CASSLAGGPSEQYF

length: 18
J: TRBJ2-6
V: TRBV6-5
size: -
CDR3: CASSLTPTVDSGANVLTF

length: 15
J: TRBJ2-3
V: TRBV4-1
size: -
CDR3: CASSEGPSPTDTQYF

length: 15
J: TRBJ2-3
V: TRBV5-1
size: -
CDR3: CASSLGGRWTDTQYF

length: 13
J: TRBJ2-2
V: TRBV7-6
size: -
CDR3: CASRRGGVGELFF

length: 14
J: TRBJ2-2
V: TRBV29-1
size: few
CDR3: CSVARTRWTGELFF

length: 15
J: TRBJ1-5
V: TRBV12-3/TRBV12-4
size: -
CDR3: CASSGAMRGNQPQHF

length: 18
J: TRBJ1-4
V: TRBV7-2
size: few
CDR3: CASSYPNLVGGPPEKLFF

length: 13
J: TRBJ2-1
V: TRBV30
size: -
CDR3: CAWSVKSGNEQFF

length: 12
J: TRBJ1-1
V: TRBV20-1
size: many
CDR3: CSGGRRETEAFF

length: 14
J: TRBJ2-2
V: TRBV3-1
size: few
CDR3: CASSQARVSGELFF

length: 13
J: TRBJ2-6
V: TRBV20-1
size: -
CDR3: CSASRSGANVLTF

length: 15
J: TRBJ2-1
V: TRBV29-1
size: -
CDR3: CSGGGLPETGNEQFF

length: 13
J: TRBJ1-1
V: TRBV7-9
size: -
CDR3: CASSSSGVTEAFF

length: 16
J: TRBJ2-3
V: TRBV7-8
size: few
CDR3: CASRRSSGSWTDTQYF

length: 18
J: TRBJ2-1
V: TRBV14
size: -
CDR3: CASSQRKLGISVNNEQFF

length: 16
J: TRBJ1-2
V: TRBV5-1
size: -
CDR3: CASSLERGQGHYGYTF

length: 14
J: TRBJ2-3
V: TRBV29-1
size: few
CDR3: CSVDRGDYRDTQYF

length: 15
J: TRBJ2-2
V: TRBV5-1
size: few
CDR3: CASSLGQGHTGELFF

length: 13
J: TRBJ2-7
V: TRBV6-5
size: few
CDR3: CASSSLRGYEQYF

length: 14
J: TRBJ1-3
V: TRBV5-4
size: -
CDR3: CASSMAAAGNTIYF

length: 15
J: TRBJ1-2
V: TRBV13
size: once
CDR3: CASSVGTGGSYGYTF

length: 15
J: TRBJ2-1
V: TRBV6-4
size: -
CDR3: CASSDAGSSYNEQFF

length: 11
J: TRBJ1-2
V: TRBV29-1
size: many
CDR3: CSVRSLYGYTF

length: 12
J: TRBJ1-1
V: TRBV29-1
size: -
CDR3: CSVKGGQGWAFF

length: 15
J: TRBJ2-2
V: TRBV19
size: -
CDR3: CASSTQRGTTGELFF

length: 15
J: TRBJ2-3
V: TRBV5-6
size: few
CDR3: CASSEGLVLADTQYF

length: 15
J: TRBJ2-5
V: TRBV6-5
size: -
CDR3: CASSLGLAGDETQYF

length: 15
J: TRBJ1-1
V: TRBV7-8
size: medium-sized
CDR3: CASSSRAGVNTEAFF

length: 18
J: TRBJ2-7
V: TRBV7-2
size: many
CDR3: CASSTRRGGRADSYEQYF

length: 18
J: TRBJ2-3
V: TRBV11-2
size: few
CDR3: CASSSSPLANHGGDTQYF

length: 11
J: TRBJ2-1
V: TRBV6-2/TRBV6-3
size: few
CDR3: CASRTDAPQFF